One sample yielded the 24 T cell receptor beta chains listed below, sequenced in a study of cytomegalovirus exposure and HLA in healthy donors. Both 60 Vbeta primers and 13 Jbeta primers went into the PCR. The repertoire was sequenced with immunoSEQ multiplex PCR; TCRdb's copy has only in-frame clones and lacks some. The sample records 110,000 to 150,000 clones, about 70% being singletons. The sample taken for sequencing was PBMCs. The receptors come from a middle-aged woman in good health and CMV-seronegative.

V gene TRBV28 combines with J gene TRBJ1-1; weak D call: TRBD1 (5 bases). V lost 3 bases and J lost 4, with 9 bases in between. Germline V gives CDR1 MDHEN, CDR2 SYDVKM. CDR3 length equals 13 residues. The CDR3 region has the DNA TGTGCCAGCAGTTTGGGCGGGGCCACTGAAGCTTTCTTT. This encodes CASSLGGATEAFF.

CDR3 nucleotides: TGCGCCAGCAGCTCCGGGACAGCGAACCAAGAGACCCAGTACTTC. Residues: CASSSGTANQETQYF. The V gene is TRBV5-1, the J gene TRBJ2-5, with 7 bases matching TRBD1. Germline CDR1 and CDR2: SGHRS and YFSETQ. Trimming at V came to 3 bases and at J to 0 bases, leaving 5 bases not matched to a gene. The CDR3 is 15 residues long.

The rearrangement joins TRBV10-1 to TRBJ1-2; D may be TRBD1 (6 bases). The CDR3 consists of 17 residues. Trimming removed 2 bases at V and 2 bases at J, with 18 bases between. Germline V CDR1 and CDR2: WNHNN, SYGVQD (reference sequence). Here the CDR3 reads CASSEGFLGTKNYGYTF. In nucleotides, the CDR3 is TGCGCCAGCAGTGAGGGATTCTTGGGGACAAAGAACTATGGCTACACCTTC.

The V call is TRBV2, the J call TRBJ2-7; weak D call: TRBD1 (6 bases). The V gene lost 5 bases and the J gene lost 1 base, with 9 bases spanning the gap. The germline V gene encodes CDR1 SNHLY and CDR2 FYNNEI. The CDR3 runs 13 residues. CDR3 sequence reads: CASSRDTSYEQYF. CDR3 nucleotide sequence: TGTGCCAGCAGTCGGGACACATCCTACGAGCAGTACTTC.

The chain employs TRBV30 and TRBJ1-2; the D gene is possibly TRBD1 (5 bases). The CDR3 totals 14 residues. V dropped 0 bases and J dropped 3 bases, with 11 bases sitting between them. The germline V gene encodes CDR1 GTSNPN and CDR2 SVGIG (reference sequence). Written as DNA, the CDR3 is TGTGCCTGGAGTGTAGATGCAGGGCACTATGGCTACACCTTC. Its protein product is CAWSVDAGHYGYTF.

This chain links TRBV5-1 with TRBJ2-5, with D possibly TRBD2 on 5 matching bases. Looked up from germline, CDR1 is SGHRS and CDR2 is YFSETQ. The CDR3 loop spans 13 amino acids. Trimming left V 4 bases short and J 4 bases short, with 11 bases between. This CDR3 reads CASSRTWGETQYF. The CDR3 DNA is TGCGCCAGCAGCCGGACTTGGGGAGAGACCCAGTACTTC.

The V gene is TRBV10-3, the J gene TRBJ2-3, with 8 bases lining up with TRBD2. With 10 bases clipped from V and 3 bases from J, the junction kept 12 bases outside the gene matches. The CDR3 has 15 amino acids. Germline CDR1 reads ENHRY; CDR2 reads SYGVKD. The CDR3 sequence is CATRLELAETDTQYF. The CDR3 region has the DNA TGTGCCACCCGCCTTGAACTAGCGGAAACAGATACGCAGTATTTT.

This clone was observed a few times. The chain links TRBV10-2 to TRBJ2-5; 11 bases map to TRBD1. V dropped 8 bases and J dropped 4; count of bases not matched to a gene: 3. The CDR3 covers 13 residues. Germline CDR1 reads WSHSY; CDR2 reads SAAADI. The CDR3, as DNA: TGCGCCAGCGGGACAGGGGGGGGAGAGACCCAGTACTTC. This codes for CASGTGGGETQYF.

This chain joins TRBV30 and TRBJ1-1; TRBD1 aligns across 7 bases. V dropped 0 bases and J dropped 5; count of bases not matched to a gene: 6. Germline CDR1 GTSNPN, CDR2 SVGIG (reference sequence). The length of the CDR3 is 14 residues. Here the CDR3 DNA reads TGTGCCTGGAGTGTCGGGGGCAGGGGGACTGAAGCTTTCTTT. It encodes CAWSVGGRGTEAFF. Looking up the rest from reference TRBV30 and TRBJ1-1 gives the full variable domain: SQTIHQWPATLVQPVGSPLSLECTVEGTSNPNLYWYRQAAGRGLQLLFYSVGIGQISSEVPQNLSASRPQDRQFILSSKKLLLSDSGFYLCAWSVGGRGTEAFFGQGTRLTVV.

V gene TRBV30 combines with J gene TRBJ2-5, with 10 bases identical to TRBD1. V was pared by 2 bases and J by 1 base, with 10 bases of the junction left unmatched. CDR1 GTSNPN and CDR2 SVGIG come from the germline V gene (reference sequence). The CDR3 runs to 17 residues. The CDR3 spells CAWSRAGDRGFQETQYF. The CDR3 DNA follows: TGTGCCTGGAGTCGGGCGGGGGACAGGGGATTCCAAGAGACCCAGTACTTC.

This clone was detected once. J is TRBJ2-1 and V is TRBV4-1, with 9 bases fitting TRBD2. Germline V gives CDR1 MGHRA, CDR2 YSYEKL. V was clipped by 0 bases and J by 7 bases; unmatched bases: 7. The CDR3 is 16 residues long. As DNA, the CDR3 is TGCGCCAGCAGCCAAGACCTAGCGGGACTTGGTAATGAGCAGTTCTTC. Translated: CASSQDLAGLGNEQFF.

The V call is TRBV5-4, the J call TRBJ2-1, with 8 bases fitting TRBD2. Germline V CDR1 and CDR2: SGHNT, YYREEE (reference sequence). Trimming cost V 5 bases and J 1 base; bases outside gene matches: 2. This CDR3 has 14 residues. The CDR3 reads CASRREGSYNEQFF. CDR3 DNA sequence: TGTGCCAGCAGACGGGAGGGGTCCTACAATGAGCAGTTCTTC. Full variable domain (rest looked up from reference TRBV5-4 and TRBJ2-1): ETGVTQSPTHLIKTRGQQVTLRCSSQSGHNTVSWYQQALGQGPQFIFQYYREEENGRGNFPPRFSGLQFPNYSSELNVNALELDDSALYLCASRREGSYNEQFFGPGTRLTVL.

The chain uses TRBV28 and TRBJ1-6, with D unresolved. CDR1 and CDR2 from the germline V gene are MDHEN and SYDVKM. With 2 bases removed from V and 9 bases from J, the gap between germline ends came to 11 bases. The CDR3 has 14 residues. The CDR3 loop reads CASSLIFGGSPLHF. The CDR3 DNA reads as TGTGCCAGCAGTTTAATTTTTGGAGGTTCACCCCTCCACTTT.

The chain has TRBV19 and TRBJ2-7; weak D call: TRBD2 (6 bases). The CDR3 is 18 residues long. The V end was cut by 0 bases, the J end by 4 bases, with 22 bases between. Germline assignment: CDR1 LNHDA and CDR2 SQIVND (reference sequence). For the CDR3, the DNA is TGTGCCAGTAGTATAGACACACCCAACCCGGGACTGGGGTACGAGCAGTACTTC. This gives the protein CASSIDTPNPGLGYEQYF.

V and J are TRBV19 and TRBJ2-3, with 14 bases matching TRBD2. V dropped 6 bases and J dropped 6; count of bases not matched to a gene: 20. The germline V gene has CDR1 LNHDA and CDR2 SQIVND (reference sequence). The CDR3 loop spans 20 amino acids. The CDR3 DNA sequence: TGTGCCAGTAGCCTCAGACTAGCGGGGGGGTTTAGTCGATTTCTGGATACGCAGTATTTT. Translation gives CASSLRLAGGFSRFLDTQYF. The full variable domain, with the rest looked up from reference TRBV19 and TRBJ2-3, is DGGITQSPKYLFRKEGQNVTLSCEQNLNHDAMYWYRQDPGQGLRLIYYSQIVNDFQKGDIAEGYSVSREKKESFPLTVTSAQKNPTAFYLCASSLRLAGGFSRFLDTQYFGPGTRLTVL.

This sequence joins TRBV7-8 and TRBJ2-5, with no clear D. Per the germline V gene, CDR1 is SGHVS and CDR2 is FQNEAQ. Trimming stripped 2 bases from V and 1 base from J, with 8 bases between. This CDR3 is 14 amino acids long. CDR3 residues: CASSLPLLQETQYF. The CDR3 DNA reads TGTGCCAGCAGCTTACCTCTTCTCCAAGAGACCCAGTACTTC.

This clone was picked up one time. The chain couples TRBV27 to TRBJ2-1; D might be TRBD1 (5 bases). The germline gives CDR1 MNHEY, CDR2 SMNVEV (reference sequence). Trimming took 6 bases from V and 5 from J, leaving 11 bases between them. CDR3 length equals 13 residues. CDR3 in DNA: TGTGCCAGCAGAACTGACAGCCACAATGAGCAGTTCTTC. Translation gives CASRTDSHNEQFF.

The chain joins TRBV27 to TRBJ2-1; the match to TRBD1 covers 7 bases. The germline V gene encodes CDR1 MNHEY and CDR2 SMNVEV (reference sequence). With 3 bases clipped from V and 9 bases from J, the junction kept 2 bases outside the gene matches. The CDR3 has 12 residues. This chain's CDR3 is CASSFRDSEQFF. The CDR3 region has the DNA TGTGCCAGCAGTTTCCGGGACAGTGAGCAGTTCTTC.

CDR3 DNA: TGTGCCAGCAGCTTTCTGGTACCTAACACAGATACGCAGTATTTT. Residues: CASSFLVPNTDTQYF. The gene calls are TRBV11-2 and TRBJ2-3; D gene ambiguous. Trimming removed 3 bases from V and 2 bases from J, with 12 bases in between. The length of the CDR3 is 15 residues. Germline assignment: CDR1 SGHAT and CDR2 FQNNGV.

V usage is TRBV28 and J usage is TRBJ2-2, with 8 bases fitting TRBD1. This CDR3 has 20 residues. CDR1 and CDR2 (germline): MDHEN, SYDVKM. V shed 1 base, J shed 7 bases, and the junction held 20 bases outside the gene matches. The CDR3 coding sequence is TGTGCCAGCAGTTTATATCGCCGGGACGCGGCAGGGGGCGCTCACGGGGAGCTGTTTTTT. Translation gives CASSLYRRDAAGGAHGELFF.

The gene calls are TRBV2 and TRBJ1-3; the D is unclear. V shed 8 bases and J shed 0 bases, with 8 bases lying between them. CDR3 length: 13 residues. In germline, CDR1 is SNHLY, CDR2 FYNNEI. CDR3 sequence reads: CASSTDSGNTIYF. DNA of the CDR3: TGTGCCAGCTCGACTGACTCTGGAAACACCATATATTTT.

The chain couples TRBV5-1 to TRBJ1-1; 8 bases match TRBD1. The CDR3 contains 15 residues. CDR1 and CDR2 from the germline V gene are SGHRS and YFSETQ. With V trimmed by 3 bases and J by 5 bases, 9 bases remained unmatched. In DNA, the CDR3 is TGCGCCAGCAGCTGGGGTGGACAGGGAGGAACTGAAGCTTTCTTT. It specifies CASSWGGQGGTEAFF.

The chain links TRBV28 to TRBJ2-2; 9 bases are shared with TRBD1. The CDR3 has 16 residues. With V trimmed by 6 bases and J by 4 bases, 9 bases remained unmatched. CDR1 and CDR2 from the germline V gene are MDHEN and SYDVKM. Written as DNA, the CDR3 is TGTGCCAGCAGCAACTACAGGGGGCAGGGCACCGGGGAGCTGTTTTTT. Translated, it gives CASSNYRGQGTGELFF.

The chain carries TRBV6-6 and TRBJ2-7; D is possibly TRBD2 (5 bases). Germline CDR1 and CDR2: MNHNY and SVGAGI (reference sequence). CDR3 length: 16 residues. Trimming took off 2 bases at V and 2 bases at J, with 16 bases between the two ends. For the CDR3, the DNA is TGTGCCAGCAGTTACCCTCGGGCGGAGGTACCCTACGAGCAGTACTTC. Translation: CASSYPRAEVPYEQYF.